This TCR beta chain emerged from a study of blood T cell repertoires in COVID-19. Overall study context: The samples span acute and convalescent COVID-19 from the United States, Italy and Spain. PBMCs, B-cell-depleted T cells, or T cells were the source of the cDNA or gDNA that made up the material.

Germline CDR1 is MRHNA and CDR2 is SNTAGT. V was clipped by 0 bases and J by 2 bases; unmatched bases: 8. This CDR3 is 18 amino acids long. Per the authors' pipeline: The authors estimated nucleated cell counts from reference gene primer amplification. Only in-frame clones appear in the TCRdb table, and some are missing; sequencing was by immunoSEQ multiplex PCR. V, J and clone size were drawn from that table, and D and trimming were deduced from the DNA. Of approximately 90,000 clones in the sample, approximately 86% were seen once. The material sequenced was peripheral blood. The source is a man at least 80 years old with active or convalescent COVID-19. The chain links TRBV6-4 to TRBJ2-3, with 10 bases that match TRBD2. The DNA for the CDR3 is TGTGCCAGCAGTGACTCTTCGGCTAGCGGGAGTCCCACAGATACGCAGTATTTT. Its translation: CASSDSSASGSPTDTQYF.